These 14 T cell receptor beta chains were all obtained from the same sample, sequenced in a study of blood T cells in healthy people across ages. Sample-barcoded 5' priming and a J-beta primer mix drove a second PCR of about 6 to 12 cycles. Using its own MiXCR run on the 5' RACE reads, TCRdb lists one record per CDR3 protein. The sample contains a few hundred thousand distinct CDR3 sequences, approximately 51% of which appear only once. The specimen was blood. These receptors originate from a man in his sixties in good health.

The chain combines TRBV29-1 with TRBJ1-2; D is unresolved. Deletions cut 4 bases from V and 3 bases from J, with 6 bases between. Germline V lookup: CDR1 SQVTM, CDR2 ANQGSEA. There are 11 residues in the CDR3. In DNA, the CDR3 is TGCAGCGTTGGCCAAGACTATGGCTACACCTTC. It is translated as CSVGQDYGYTF. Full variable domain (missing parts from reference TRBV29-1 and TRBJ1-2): SAVISQKPSRDICQRGTSLTIQCQVDSQVTMMFWYRQQPGQSLTLIATANQGSEATYESGFVIDKFPISRPNLTFSTLTVSNMSPEDSSIYLCSVGQDYGYTFGSGTRLTVV.

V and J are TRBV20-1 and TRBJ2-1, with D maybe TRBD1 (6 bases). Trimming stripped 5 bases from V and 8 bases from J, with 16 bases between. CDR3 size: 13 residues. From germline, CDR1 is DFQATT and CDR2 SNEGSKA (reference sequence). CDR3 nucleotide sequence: TGCAGTGCTCCGGTGCAGGGGCACGATGAGCAGTTCTTC. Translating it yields CSAPVQGHDEQFF.

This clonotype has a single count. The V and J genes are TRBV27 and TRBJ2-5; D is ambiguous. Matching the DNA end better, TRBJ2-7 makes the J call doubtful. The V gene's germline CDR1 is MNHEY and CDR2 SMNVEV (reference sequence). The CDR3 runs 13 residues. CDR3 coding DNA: TGTGCCAGCAGCGGCCGGGTTGCTCACGAGCAGTACTTC. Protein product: CASSGRVAHEQYF.

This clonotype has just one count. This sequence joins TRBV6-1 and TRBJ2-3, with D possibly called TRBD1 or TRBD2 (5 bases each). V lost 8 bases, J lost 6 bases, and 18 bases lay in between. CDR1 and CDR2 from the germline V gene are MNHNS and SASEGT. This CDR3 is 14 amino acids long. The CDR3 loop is CASLEGDPGDTQYF. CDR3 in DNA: TGTGCCAGCCTTGAGGGCGACCCAGGGGATACGCAGTATTTT.

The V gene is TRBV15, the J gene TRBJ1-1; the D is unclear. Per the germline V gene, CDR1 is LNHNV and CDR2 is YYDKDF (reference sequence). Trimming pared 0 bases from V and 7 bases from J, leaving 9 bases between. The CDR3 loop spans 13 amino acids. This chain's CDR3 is CATSRDFKGEAFF. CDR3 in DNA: TGTGCCACCAGCAGAGATTTCAAGGGTGAAGCTTTCTTT.

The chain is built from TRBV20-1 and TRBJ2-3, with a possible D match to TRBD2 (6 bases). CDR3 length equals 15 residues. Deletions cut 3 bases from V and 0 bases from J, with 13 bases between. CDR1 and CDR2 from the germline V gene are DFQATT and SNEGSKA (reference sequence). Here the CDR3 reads CSASFEAGSTDTQYF. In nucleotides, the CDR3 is TGCAGTGCTAGCTTTGAGGCGGGAAGCACAGATACGCAGTATTTT.

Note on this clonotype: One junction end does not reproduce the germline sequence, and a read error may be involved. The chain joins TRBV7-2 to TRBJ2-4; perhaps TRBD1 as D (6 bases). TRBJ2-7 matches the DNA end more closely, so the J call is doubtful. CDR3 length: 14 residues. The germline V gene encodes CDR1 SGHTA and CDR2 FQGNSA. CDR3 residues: CAGSLRGQFYEQYF. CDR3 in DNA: TGTGCCGGCAGCTTAAGGGGACAATTTTACGAGCAGTACTTC.

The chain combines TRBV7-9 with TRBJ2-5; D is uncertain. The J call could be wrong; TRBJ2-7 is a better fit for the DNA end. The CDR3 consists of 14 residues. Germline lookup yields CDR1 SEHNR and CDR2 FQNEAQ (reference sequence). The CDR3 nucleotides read TGTGCCAGCAGCTTATCATCTATACCCTTCGAGCAGTACTTC. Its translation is CASSLSSIPFEQYF.

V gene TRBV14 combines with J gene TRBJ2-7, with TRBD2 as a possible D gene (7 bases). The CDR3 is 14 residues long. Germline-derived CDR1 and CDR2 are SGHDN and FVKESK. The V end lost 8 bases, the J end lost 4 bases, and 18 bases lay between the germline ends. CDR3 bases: TGTGCCAGCTCCGGGGGCGGGAGTACTTACGAGCAGTACTTC. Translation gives CASSGGGSTYEQYF.

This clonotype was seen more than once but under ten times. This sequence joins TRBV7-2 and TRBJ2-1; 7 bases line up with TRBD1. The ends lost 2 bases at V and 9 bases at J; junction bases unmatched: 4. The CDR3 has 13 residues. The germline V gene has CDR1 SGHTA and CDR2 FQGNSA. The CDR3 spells CASSLTGVGEQFF. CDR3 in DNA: TGTGCCAGCAGCTTAACAGGGGTTGGTGAGCAGTTCTTC. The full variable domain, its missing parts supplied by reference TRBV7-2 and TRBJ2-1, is GAGVSQSPSNKVTEKGKDVELRCDPISGHTALYWYRQSLGQGLEFLIYFQGNSAPDKSGLPSDRFSAERTGGSVSTLTIQRTQQEDSAVYLCASSLTGVGEQFFGPGTRLTVL.

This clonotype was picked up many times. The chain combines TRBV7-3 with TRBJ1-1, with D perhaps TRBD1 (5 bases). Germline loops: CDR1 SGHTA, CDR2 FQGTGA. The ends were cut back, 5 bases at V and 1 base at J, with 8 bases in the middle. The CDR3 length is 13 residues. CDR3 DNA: TGTGCCAGCAGCCAAACAGGGAACACTGAAGCTTTCTTT. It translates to CASSQTGNTEAFF.

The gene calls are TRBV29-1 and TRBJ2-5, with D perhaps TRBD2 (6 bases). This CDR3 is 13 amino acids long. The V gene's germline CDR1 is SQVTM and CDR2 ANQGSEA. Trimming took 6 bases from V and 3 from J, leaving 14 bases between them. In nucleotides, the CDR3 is TGCAGCGTGTTTGGCCAGCGGGAAGAGACCCAGTACTTC. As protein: CSVFGQREETQYF.

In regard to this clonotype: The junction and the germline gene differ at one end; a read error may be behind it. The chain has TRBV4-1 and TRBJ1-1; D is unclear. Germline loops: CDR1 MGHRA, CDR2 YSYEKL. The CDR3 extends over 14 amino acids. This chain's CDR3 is CASTQDRVPTEAFF. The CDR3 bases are TGCGCCAGCACCCAAGATAGAGTCCCCACTGAAGCTTTCTTT.

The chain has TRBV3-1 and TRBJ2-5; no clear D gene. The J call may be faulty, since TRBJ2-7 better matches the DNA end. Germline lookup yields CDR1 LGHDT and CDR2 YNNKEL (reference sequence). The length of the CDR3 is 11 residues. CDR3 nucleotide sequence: TGTGCCAGCAGCCATTTCAGCGAGCAGTACTTC. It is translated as CASSHFSEQYF.